In this sample, the clone carrying this TCR beta chain turned up a few times. No antigen is known for it. V shed 0 bases and J shed 3 bases, with 5 bases lying between them. Looked up from germline, CDR1 is LGHNA and CDR2 is YNFKEQ. The CDR3 has 13 amino acids. The sample is drawn from a study of OX40 agonist ivuxolimab in advanced cancers. Study conclusions and caveats: By week 6 at 0.1 to 3.0 mg/kg, blood CD4+ and CD8+ T cells had expanded clonally.

The repertoire was sequenced with immunoSEQ multiplex PCR; TCRdb's copy has only in-frame clones and lacks some. The table lists 75,000 to 95,000 clones, approximately 86% of them singletons, with over 2% in the top ten. The source of this sequence is an adult with an advanced solid tumor such as melanoma, head and neck, liver or kidney cancer. The chain links TRBV4-2 to TRBJ1-2; D remains unclear. Sequenced material: CD4+ or CD8+ T cells sorted from blood, taken in a trial of the OX40 agonist ivuxolimab. Here the CDR3 DNA reads TGTGCCAGCAGCCAAGATGAGGACTATGGCTACACCTTC. It encodes CASSQDEDYGYTF.